This record looks at one TCR beta chain sequence and its context. The antigen is not known. The record originates from a study of T cell responses to AZD1222 COVID-19 vaccine. Findings and caveats of the study: Donors were chiefly white British, with a greater number of females, and clonal diversity was perhaps underestimated. Targeting of unmutated variant regions was reportedly seen in nearly half of spike-specific TCRs.

Repertoires were generated with immunoSEQ multiplex PCR, while TCRdb's copy carries only in-frame clones and drops some. The table lists roughly 120,000 clones, around 87% of them singletons. This CDR3 region has 14 residues. V lost 3 bases, J lost 1 base, and 7 bases lay in between. The receptor comes from an adult in good health. The sequences come from peripheral blood, collected on day 0 of AZD1222 vaccination. The chain is built from TRBV23-1 and TRBJ1-3; no reliable D call. TRBV23-1 is sorted into the ORF group, with uncertain function. The chain's CDR3 is CASSHKVSGNTIYF. The CDR3 bases are TGCGCCAGCAGTCATAAGGTTTCTGGAAACACCATATATTTT.